These 21 T cell receptor beta chains came from one sample sequenced in a study of post-analysis software for immune sequencing data. Their cognate antigens are unknown. Whole-study results and caveats: TRBV segments more frequent in patients than in controls numbered several and included TRBV5-6, TRBV5-1 and TRBV20-1.

Unique molecular identifiers were carried by the TCR beta cDNA libraries. Each CDR3 protein gets one entry after TCRdb re-called the PCR reads with MiXCR. The data hold some 690,000 distinct CDR3 sequences, with roughly 29% observed a single time. Sequencing input: blood. The receptors come from a girl under 18 with multiple sclerosis.

This clonotype was seen more than once but under ten times. The chain recombines TRBV28 with TRBJ1-5; D ambiguous. The CDR3 totals 13 residues. CDR1 is MDHEN and CDR2 is SYDVKM in the germline V gene. Trimming pared 1 base from V and 2 bases from J, leaving 3 bases between. The CDR3 protein is CASSLFGNQPQHF. The CDR3 region has the DNA TGTGCCAGCAGTTTATTCGGCAATCAGCCCCAGCATTTT.

The rearrangement joins TRBV5-1 to TRBJ2-1; the D is unclear. The V end was cut by 2 bases, the J end by 0 bases, with 12 bases between. CDR3 length: 16 residues. Germline V gene sequence: CDR1 SGHRS, CDR2 YFSETQ. CDR3 sequence reads: CASSLPISSSYNEQFF. In nucleotides, the CDR3 is TGCGCCAGCAGCTTACCAATTTCCAGCTCCTACAATGAGCAGTTCTTC.

The V and J genes are TRBV9 and TRBJ2-7; TRBD2 matches at 10 bases. This CDR3 is built from 14 residues. The germline CDR1 and CDR2 sequences are SGDLS and YYNGEE. The J segment lost 7 bases and the V segment lost 1 base, leaving 5 bases of the junction unmatched. The CDR3 sequence is CASSVLAGDNEQYF. The DNA of the CDR3 is TGTGCCAGCAGCGTACTAGCGGGAGACAATGAGCAGTACTTC.

This clonotype was picked up a small number of times. The V and J genes are TRBV6-5 and TRBJ2-1, with TRBD1 identical over 7 bases. CDR3 length: 14 residues. CDR1 and CDR2 (germline): MNHEY, SVGAGI. V lost 0 bases to trimming and J lost 10 bases; unmatched junction nucleotides: 6. CDR3 bases: TGTGCCAGCAGTTACTCGACAGGGAACCGAGAGCAGTTCTTC. Its protein is CASSYSTGNREQFF.

This clonotype was recorded a few times. The rearrangement joins TRBV14 to TRBJ2-7, with D perhaps being TRBD1 or TRBD2 (5 bases each). Germline assignment: CDR1 SGHDN and CDR2 FVKESK. This CDR3 is built from 16 residues. Trimming took 3 bases from V and 0 from J, leaving 15 bases between them. The CDR3 coding sequence is TGTGCCAGCAGCCATTTCCCGGGGCCTCACTCCTACGAGCAGTACTTC. Translation gives CASSHFPGPHSYEQYF.

J is TRBJ2-7 and V is TRBV20-1, with D perhaps matching TRBD1 or TRBD2 (6 bases each). The V gene's germline CDR1 is DFQATT and CDR2 SNEGSKA (reference sequence). The V end was cut by 0 bases, the J end by 3 bases, with 15 bases between. The CDR3 runs to 15 residues. This CDR3 is CSAREGERGVYEQYF. CDR3 nucleotides: TGCAGTGCTAGAGAGGGTGAGAGGGGGGTCTACGAGCAGTACTTC.

This clonotype was detected a few times. The DNA for the CDR3 is TGTGCCAGCAGCCATAGACCGGAAGATACGCAGTATTTT. Translation: CASSHRPEDTQYF. The rearrangement joins TRBV5-6 to TRBJ2-3; D is unclear. CDR1 and CDR2 (germline): SGHDT, YYEEEE. Trimming removed 4 bases from V and 5 bases from J, with 11 bases in between. This CDR3 contains 13 residues.

This clonotype was counted only a few times. The rearrangement links TRBV20-1 to TRBJ1-2, with D perhaps matching TRBD1 (6 bases). This CDR3 has 14 residues. From germline, CDR1 is DFQATT and CDR2 SNEGSKA (reference sequence). V lost 3 bases and J 4 bases, leaving 15 bases between the germline ends. CDR3 DNA sequence: TGCAGTGCTAGGGGCTCACAGGGCCCCTATGGCTACACCTTC. Translation gives CSARGSQGPYGYTF.

Many counts were recorded for this clonotype. The chain uses TRBV20-1 and TRBJ2-7, with 7 bases aligning to TRBD2. Germline V gene sequence: CDR1 DFQATT, CDR2 SNEGSKA (reference sequence). V trimming: 6 bases; J trimming: 6 bases; junction bases outside the gene matches: 14. The CDR3 contains 14 residues. The CDR3 is CSASGERDLGEQYF. In DNA, the CDR3 is TGCAGTGCCTCCGGGGAGCGGGACTTAGGCGAGCAGTACTTC.

The chain is built from TRBV24-1 and TRBJ2-7; TRBD2 matches at 10 bases. The germline V gene encodes CDR1 KGHDR and CDR2 SFDVKD. The CDR3 runs 15 residues. Losses at the gene ends were 3 bases for V and 3 bases for J; bases not matched to a gene: 4. CDR3 sequence (DNA): TGTGCCACCAGTGATGCGGGACTAGCGCTCTACGAGCAGTACTTC. Translation gives CATSDAGLALYEQYF.

Comments on this clonotype: This may be a read error: a much more frequent sequence differs by one nucleotide. The J gene is TRBJ1-2, the V gene TRBV7-2; 10 bases fit TRBD1. Trimming took 3 bases from V and 10 from J; bases not matched to a gene: 5. CDR1 SGHTA and CDR2 FQGNSA come from the germline V gene. This CDR3 has 13 amino acids. The CDR3 nucleotides are TGTGCCAGCAGCTTGGACAGGGGGGATGACTACACCTTC. Translating it yields CASSLDRGDDYTF.

This clonotype was seen more than once but under ten times. The gene calls are TRBV5-1 and TRBJ2-1; weak D call: TRBD2 (6 bases). V was clipped by 3 bases and J by 9 bases, with 19 bases between them. There are 15 residues in the CDR3. Germline CDR1 reads SGHRS; CDR2 reads YFSETQ. CDR3 loop: CASSSGGISQGEQFF. For the CDR3, the DNA is TGCGCCAGCAGCTCCGGGGGAATAAGTCAGGGTGAGCAGTTCTTC.

This clonotype was counted only a few times. V gene TRBV6-2 or TRBV6-3 combines with J gene TRBJ2-1; 8 positions agree with TRBD1. Germline lookup yields CDR1 MNHEY and CDR2 SVGEGT. The length of the CDR3 is 22 residues. J lost 3 bases, V lost 6 bases, and 28 bases had no gene match. Written as DNA, the CDR3 is TGTGCCAGCAGCGTAACCACCGCTCGACAGGGGAAGGTGAGGAGCCTCTACAATGAGCAGTTCTTC. Translation: CASSVTTARQGKVRSLYNEQFF.

V is TRBV5-1 and J is TRBJ2-1; D remains unclear. Trimming removed 0 bases from V and 8 bases from J, with 9 bases in between. The CDR3 loop spans 13 amino acids. Germline lookup yields CDR1 SGHRS and CDR2 YFSETQ. The DNA of the CDR3 is TGCGCCAGCAGCTTGGACGATTGGGATGAGCAGTTCTTC. Amino acids: CASSLDDWDEQFF.

This sequence joins TRBV11-2 and TRBJ2-1; 11 bases are shared with TRBD2. The junction had 3 bases not matched to a gene; V was cut back by 2 bases and J by 0 bases. Per the germline V gene, CDR1 is SGHAT and CDR2 is FQNNGV. The CDR3 length is 17 residues. Here the CDR3 reads CASSLPLAGGSYNEQFF. CDR3 DNA: TGTGCCAGCAGCTTACCTCTAGCGGGGGGCTCCTACAATGAGCAGTTCTTC.

This clonotype was counted a few times. The chain is built from TRBV5-1 and TRBJ2-3, with D possibly matching TRBD2 (7 bases). V lost 3 bases to trimming and J lost 4 bases, with 24 bases between them. The germline V gene has CDR1 SGHRS and CDR2 YFSETQ. The CDR3 extends over 18 amino acids. CDR3 loop: CASSSSRVGGAPPDTQYF. The CDR3 coding sequence is TGCGCCAGCAGCTCTTCACGGGTAGGGGGGGCCCCCCCAGATACGCAGTATTTT.

This clonotype showed up just a few times. Its ends do not fully match the called genes, so a read error is possible. The CDR3 reads CASSEVGTGARIEAQYF. The CDR3 region has the DNA TGCGCCAGCAGTGAGGTGGGGACAGGCGCCCGAATAGAGGCCCAGTACTTC. The chain has TRBV10-1 and TRBJ2-5; 8 bases align to TRBD1. The germline V gene has CDR1 WNHNN and CDR2 SYGVQD (reference sequence). The CDR3 contains 17 residues.

In regard to this clonotype: A single base separates this from a much larger clone, so it may be a read error. The chain has TRBV7-2 and TRBJ2-5, with 8 bases that match TRBD1. J gave up 4 bases and V 5 bases, and 9 bases lay outside the gene matches. The CDR3 length is 15 residues. Germline CDR1 is SGHTA and CDR2 is FQGNSA. The CDR3 loop reads CASSPWGQAVETQYF. CDR3 coding DNA: TGTGCCAGCAGCCCATGGGGACAGGCGGTAGAGACCCAGTACTTC.

The chain carries TRBV11-2 and TRBJ2-1; 13 bases match TRBD2. This CDR3 region has 18 residues. Germline CDR1 is SGHAT and CDR2 is FQNNGV. Trimming cost V 3 bases and J 2 bases; bases outside gene matches: 7. CDR3 protein: CASSFRLAGGPTYNEQFF. The CDR3 DNA sequence: TGTGCCAGCAGCTTCCGACTAGCGGGAGGTCCAACCTACAATGAGCAGTTCTTC.

In this sample, this clonotype turned up once. The chain combines TRBV14 with TRBJ1-2; D remains unclear. Germline values: CDR1 SGHDN, CDR2 FVKESK. V lost 0 bases, J lost 4 bases, and 9 bases lay in between. The CDR3 consists of 14 residues. This CDR3 reads CASSQDEVPYGYTF. The CDR3 DNA reads as TGTGCCAGCAGCCAAGATGAAGTACCCTATGGCTACACCTTC.

This clonotype was picked up many times. The chain carries TRBV4-3 and TRBJ2-7; no clear D gene. The V gene lost 0 bases and the J gene lost 3 bases, with 12 bases spanning the gap. CDR1 is LGHNA, CDR2 YSLEER, per germline. The CDR3 runs 15 residues. The CDR3 DNA reads TGCGCCAGCAGCCAAGAGCCCCAAAACCACTACGAGCAGTACTTC. Translating it yields CASSQEPQNHYEQYF.